This TCR beta chain was sequenced during a study of breast tumors, draining lymph nodes, adjacent tissues. Regarding the study as a whole: Most tumor T cells seemingly derive from lymph node, then expand in tumor. Luminal-like breast cancer showed significantly greater tumor-nontumor repertoire similarity than basal-like breast cancer did.

Breast cancer patients provided tissue from their axillary draining lymph nodes. TCRdb reanalysed the multiplex PCR reads using MiXCR and keeps one entry per CDR3 protein. The data hold 180,000 or so distinct CDR3 sequences, with around 29% observed a single time. Trimming took off 6 bases at V and 5 bases at J, with 11 bases between the two ends. This CDR3 spans 14 amino acids. CDR1 is SEHNR and CDR2 is FQNEAQ in the germline V gene (reference sequence). This clonotype was recorded at least ten times. Its cognate antigen is unknown. The V and J genes are TRBV7-9 and TRBJ1-6; D unresolved. Sequencing was carried out using axillary lymph node tissue. This clonotype was sampled from a female donor with breast cancer. Some clones in this sample may be carry-over from other donors' samples. The DNA for the CDR3 is TGTGCCAGCAGTTACGACACAAATAATTCACCCCTCCACTTT. It yields the protein CASSYDTNNSPLHF. Looking up the rest from reference TRBV7-9 and TRBJ1-6 gives the full variable domain: DTGVSQNPRHKITKRGQNVTFRCDPISEHNRLYWYRQTLGQGPEFLTYFQNEAQLEKSRLLSDRFSAERPKGSFSTLEIQRTEQGDSAMYLCASSYDTNNSPLHFGNGTRLTVT.